Shown below are 16 T cell receptor beta chains from a single sample sequenced in a study of post-analysis software for immune sequencing data. The library was made from cDNA and included unique molecular identifiers. TCRdb re-called the PCR reads through MiXCR, storing one row per CDR3 protein. The data contain a few hundred thousand distinct CDR3 sequences, roughly 36% of them singletons. The antigens these receptors bind are not known. General observations from the study: Patients carried a handful of TRBV segments more frequently than controls did, and TRBV5-6, TRBV5-1 and TRBV20-1 were among them.

The material sequenced was blood. All receptors come from a girl aged 10 to 17 with multiple sclerosis.

Note on this clonotype: Sequence at one end of the junction differs from germline and may be a read error. J is TRBJ2-1 and V is TRBV5-8, with D tentatively TRBD2 (5 bases). Germline V gene data show CDR1 as SGHTS and CDR2 as YDEGEE. The CDR3 totals 16 residues. CDR3 coding DNA: TGTGCCAGCAGCTTGTGGACTGGCAGCTCCTACCATGAGCAGTTCTTC. Translation: CASSLWTGSSYHEQFF.

This rearrangement joins TRBV6-5 to TRBJ2-7; D is ambiguous. TRBJ2-5 matches the DNA end more closely, so the J call is doubtful. The CDR3 has 15 residues. Germline V CDR1 and CDR2: MNHEY, SVGAGI. For the CDR3, the DNA is TGTGCCAGCAGTTACTCGAGTCAAAGCCTGGAGACCCAGTACTTC. Translated, it gives CASSYSSQSLETQYF.

The V and J genes are TRBV20-1 and TRBJ2-1, with 7 bases matching TRBD1. The J segment lost 8 bases and the V segment lost 2 bases, leaving 9 bases of the junction unmatched. Germline V gene lookup returns CDR1 DFQATT and CDR2 SNEGSKA (reference sequence). The CDR3 sequence is 14 residues long. CDR3 in DNA: TGCAGTGCTAGAACAAAGGGGGCGCGGGATGAGCAGTTCTTC. Protein sequence: CSARTKGARDEQFF.

The chain employs TRBV5-1 and TRBJ2-5; a weak D match, TRBD2 (5 bases). V shed 0 bases and J shed 4 bases, with 13 bases lying between them. This CDR3 region has 15 residues. The germline CDR1 and CDR2 sequences are SGHRS and YFSETQ. The CDR3: CASSLEARGIETQYF. The CDR3 DNA is TGCGCCAGCAGCTTGGAGGCCAGAGGGATAGAGACCCAGTACTTC.

The chain combines TRBV28 with TRBJ2-1; either TRBD1 or TRBD2 may fit D (6 bases each). Germline V gene sequence: CDR1 MDHEN, CDR2 SYDVKM. The germline V and J ends were trimmed by 4 bases and 10 bases, with 17 bases remaining between them. The CDR3 spans 14 residues. CDR3 region: CASSWPSRRGEQFF. CDR3 DNA sequence: TGTGCCAGCAGTTGGCCTAGCCGGAGGGGGGAGCAGTTCTTC.

The V and J genes are TRBV27 and TRBJ2-5; 8 nucleotides match TRBD1. J was trimmed by 2 bases and V by 8 bases; bases with no gene match: 10. The CDR3 consists of 15 residues. Germline assignment: CDR1 MNHEY and CDR2 SMNVEV (reference sequence). The CDR3 DNA reads as TGTGCCAGCGGTGCCCTCGGGACAGGACAAGAGACCCAGTACTTC. This encodes CASGALGTGQETQYF.

The J gene is TRBJ2-1, the V gene TRBV4-1, with 10 bases matching TRBD2. The CDR3 extends over 18 amino acids. Losses at the gene ends were 4 bases for V and 8 bases for J; bases not matched to a gene: 17. Germline V gene lookup returns CDR1 MGHRA and CDR2 YSYEKL. CDR3 in DNA: TGCGCCAGCAGCCGGAAAGGAGCGGGGGGGCCTTCGGTCGATGAGCAGTTCTTC. The encoded protein is CASSRKGAGGPSVDEQFF.

V gene TRBV27 combines with J gene TRBJ2-7, with TRBD1 identical over 10 bases. This CDR3 contains 14 residues. With 6 bases clipped from V and 6 bases from J, the junction kept 8 bases outside the gene matches. Germline CDR1 MNHEY, CDR2 SMNVEV (reference sequence). Here the CDR3 reads CASRGGRDRGEQYF. Written as DNA, the CDR3 is TGTGCCAGCAGGGGGGGCAGGGACAGGGGCGAGCAGTACTTC.

The chain is built from TRBV6-1 and TRBJ2-1; tentatively, D is TRBD2 (6 bases). The germline V gene encodes CDR1 MNHNS and CDR2 SASEGT. V was shortened by 0 bases and J by 13 bases, with 16 bases between the two germline ends. The CDR3 runs 14 residues. As DNA, the CDR3 is TGTGCCAGCAGTGAAGCATCCGGGGGAGAGACCCAGTTCTTC. It codes for CASSEASGGETQFF.

V and J are TRBV6-2 or TRBV6-3 and TRBJ2-6, with D possibly being TRBD1 (5 bases). From germline, CDR1 is MNHEY and CDR2 SVGEGT. CDR3 length: 19 residues. The V end lost 0 bases, the J end lost 4 bases, and 19 bases lay between the germline ends. The CDR3 nucleotides are TGTGCCAGCAGTTACTCGATAAGGCAGGGCGTAACCGGGGCCAACGTCCTGACTTTC. It yields the protein CASSYSIRQGVTGANVLTF.

This clonotype was found a few times. J is TRBJ2-6 and V is TRBV10-3; D is possibly TRBD2 (5 bases). The CDR3 spans 14 residues. With 4 bases removed from V and 2 bases from J, the gap between germline ends came to 6 bases. Germline loops: CDR1 ENHRY, CDR2 SYGVKD. In nucleotides, the CDR3 is TGTGCCATCAGTGCGGAGGCTGGGGCCAACGTCCTGACTTTC. Protein: CAISAEAGANVLTF.

The gene calls are TRBV14 and TRBJ1-4; D gene ambiguous. CDR3 length: 15 amino acids. Trimming removed 1 base from V and 8 bases from J, with 14 bases in between. The germline CDR1 and CDR2 sequences are SGHDN and FVKESK. DNA for the CDR3: TGTGCCAGCAGCCAAGGTGGCAGGTGGAAGGAAAAACTGTTTTTT. Translating gives CASSQGGRWKEKLFF.

The chain employs TRBV12-3 or TRBV12-4 and TRBJ2-1; 10 nucleotides line up with TRBD2. The CDR3 covers 17 residues. Trimming cost V 2 bases and J 7 bases; bases outside gene matches: 11. This CDR3 reads CASSLRVAGGHGNEQFF. CDR3 nucleotides: TGTGCCAGCAGTTTAAGGGTAGCGGGGGGCCATGGGAATGAGCAGTTCTTC.

The chain is built from TRBV4-1 and TRBJ1-2; D gene uncertain. The CDR3 contains 14 residues. V was clipped by 0 bases and J by 5 bases, with 10 bases between them. Germline V gene data show CDR1 as MGHRA and CDR2 as YSYEKL. The CDR3 sequence: CASSQEVAAYGYTF. The CDR3 DNA sequence: TGCGCCAGCAGCCAAGAGGTTGCAGCTTATGGCTACACCTTC.

The rearrangement uses TRBV6-5 and TRBJ1-4, with D uncertain. Germline-derived CDR1 and CDR2 are MNHEY and SVGAGI. This CDR3 is built from 13 residues. Between the trimmed V and J ends, which lost 4 bases and 5 bases, there was a span of 8 bases. CDR3: CASSSDHNEKLFF. The CDR3 bases are TGTGCCAGCAGTTCGGACCACAATGAAAAACTGTTTTTT.

J is TRBJ2-5 and V is TRBV20-1; D perhaps matches TRBD1 (5 bases). Trimming stripped 0 bases from V and 5 bases from J, with 13 bases between. Germline V gives CDR1 DFQATT, CDR2 SNEGSKA (reference sequence). The CDR3 covers 14 residues. The CDR3 DNA follows: TGCAGTGCTAGAGACCCGACAGCTGGGGAGACCCAGTACTTC. Translating gives CSARDPTAGETQYF.